Following are 6 T cell receptor beta chains from one sample sequenced in a study of T cell responses to AZD1222 COVID-19 vaccine. Clones were read by immunoSEQ multiplex PCR, and TCRdb kept only the in-frame ones, dropping some. The sample includes some 100,000 clones, about 90% of them seen just once. The sample was peripheral blood, taken on day 0 of MenACWY control vaccination. These receptors were obtained from an adult in good health.

The chain carries TRBV11-3 and TRBJ2-7, with D perhaps matching TRBD1 (5 bases). The ends were cut back, 0 bases at V and 5 bases at J, with 11 bases in the middle. The CDR3 contains 14 residues. Germline-derived CDR1 and CDR2 are SGHNT and YENEEA. Written as DNA, the CDR3 is TGTGCCAGCAGCTTAGAAGGGGATTACCACGAGCAGTACTTC. This encodes CASSLEGDYHEQYF.

The genes are TRBV5-1 and TRBJ2-1; perhaps TRBD2 as D (7 bases). The germline V and J ends were trimmed by 4 bases and 4 bases, with 12 bases remaining between them. Germline-derived CDR1 and CDR2 are SGHRS and YFSETQ. This CDR3 contains 14 residues. The CDR3 here is CASSRGADYNEQFF. The DNA for the CDR3 is TGCGCCAGCAGCCGGGGGGCAGATTACAATGAGCAGTTCTTC.

The V and J genes are TRBV6-4 and TRBJ1-1; 8 bases agree with TRBD1. CDR1 is MRHNA, CDR2 SNTAGT, per germline. CDR3 size: 14 residues. Germline trimming cut 7 bases from V and 1 base from J; bases unmatched to any gene: 5. The CDR3 reads CASTRDRGNTEAFF. The CDR3 DNA sequence: TGTGCCAGCACCAGAGACAGGGGGAACACTGAAGCTTTCTTT.

There are a few counts of this clone. The chain combines TRBV5-6 with TRBJ2-1; D is unclear. This CDR3 contains 11 residues. CDR1 and CDR2 (germline): SGHDT, YYEEEE. Trimming pared 0 bases from V and 8 bases from J, leaving 3 bases between. The CDR3 region is CASSLGYEQFF. For the CDR3, the DNA is TGTGCCAGCAGCTTGGGGTATGAGCAGTTCTTC. The whole variable domain, remainder taken from reference TRBV5-6 and TRBJ2-1, is DAGVTQSPTHLIKTRGQQVTLRCSPKSGHDTVSWYQQALGQGPQFIFQYYEEEERQRGNFPDRFSGHQFPNYSSELNVNALLLGDSALYLCASSLGYEQFFGPGTRLTVL.

This clone came up once. The chain combines TRBV5-1 with TRBJ2-7; no reliable D call. The CDR3 sequence is 13 residues long. Germline V CDR1 and CDR2: SGHRS, YFSETQ. V was pared by 0 bases and J by 3 bases, with 7 bases between. This CDR3 is CASSLGPDYEQYF. CDR3 coding DNA: TGCGCCAGCAGCTTGGGGCCGGACTACGAGCAGTACTTC.

The rearrangement links TRBV18 to TRBJ1-1; D gene ambiguous. V shed 2 bases and J shed 1 base, with 11 bases lying between them. Germline CDR1 KGHSH, CDR2 LQKENI. CDR3 size: 15 residues. This chain's CDR3 is CASSPGPTRNTEAFF. Here the CDR3 DNA reads TGTGCCAGCTCACCAGGACCCACGAGGAACACTGAAGCTTTCTTT.